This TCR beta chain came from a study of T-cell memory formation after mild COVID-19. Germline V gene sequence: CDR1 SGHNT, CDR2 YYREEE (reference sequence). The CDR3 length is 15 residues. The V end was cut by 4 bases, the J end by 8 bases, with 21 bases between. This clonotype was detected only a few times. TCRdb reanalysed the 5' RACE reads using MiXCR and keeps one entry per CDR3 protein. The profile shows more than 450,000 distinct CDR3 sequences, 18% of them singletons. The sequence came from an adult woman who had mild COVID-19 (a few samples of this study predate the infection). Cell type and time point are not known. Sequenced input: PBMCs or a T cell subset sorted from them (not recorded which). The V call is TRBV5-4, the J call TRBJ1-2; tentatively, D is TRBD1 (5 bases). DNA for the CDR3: TGTGCCAGCAGCCCCGTGGGACCCGCCGTGGGAGGCTACACCTTC. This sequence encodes CASSPVGPAVGGYTF.